These 22 T cell receptor beta chains came from one sample sequenced in a study of regulatory T cells in long-lasting Graves disease. TCR beta libraries were built with iRepertoire HTBI primers and Arm-PCR of CDR3 regions. TCRdb passed the multiplex PCR reads through MiXCR, listing each CDR3 protein once. The data contain roughly 470,000 distinct CDR3 sequences, about a fifth of them seen just once; the ten biggest clones take up roughly 8%. Regarding time point: persistent/refractory GD, antithyroid drugs over 5 years with positive TRAb. From PBMCs, RNA was extracted and then used to make the TCR library. The source was peripheral blood mononuclear cells (PBMCs), collected when the disease was refractory, from a patient treated with antithyroid drugs. These TCRs come from a female donor with Graves disease.

The rearrangement links TRBV24-1 to TRBJ2-1, with TRBD1 matching over 8 bases. V trimming: 3 bases; J trimming: 7 bases; junction bases outside the gene matches: 7. This CDR3 has 15 residues. CDR1 and CDR2 (germline): KGHDR, SFDVKD. This chain's CDR3 is CATSDQTGVRNEQFF. The CDR3 nucleotides read TGTGCCACCAGTGATCAGACAGGGGTCCGGAATGAGCAGTTCTTC.

This clonotype occurred many times. The rearrangement uses TRBV5-1 and TRBJ2-7, with 7 bases fitting TRBD1. V trimming: 3 bases; J trimming: 2 bases; junction bases outside the gene matches: 5. Germline V gene data show CDR1 as SGHRS and CDR2 as YFSETQ. The CDR3 length is 14 residues. The CDR3 DNA reads as TGCGCCAGCAGCTCGGCGACAGGGACCTACGAGCAGTACTTC. The encoded protein is CASSSATGTYEQYF.

This clonotype has more than one count but fewer than ten. The chain combines TRBV20-1 with TRBJ1-4; D perhaps matches TRBD1 (5 bases). This CDR3 is 14 amino acids long. Trimming cost V 4 bases and J 6 bases, with 15 bases left between them. Per germline, CDR1 DFQATT and CDR2 SNEGSKA (reference sequence). The CDR3 is CSATPGTGDEKLFF. The CDR3 DNA sequence: TGCAGTGCTACTCCGGGGACGGGGGATGAAAAACTGTTTTTT.

A few counts support this clonotype. This chain links TRBV30 with TRBJ1-2, with 7 positions matching TRBD1. The J segment lost 1 base and the V segment lost 4 bases, leaving 6 bases of the junction unmatched. CDR1 is GTSNPN and CDR2 is SVGIG in the germline V gene (reference sequence). The CDR3 has 14 amino acids. The CDR3 coding sequence is TGTGCCTGGATGAGACAGGGTGGTAACTATGGCTACACCTTC. This sequence encodes CAWMRQGGNYGYTF.

This clonotype appeared a few times. The rearrangement links TRBV19 to TRBJ1-5; D might be TRBD1 (5 bases). The CDR3 is 14 residues long. V was trimmed by 6 bases and J by 6 bases, leaving 15 bases between them. Germline values: CDR1 LNHDA, CDR2 SQIVND (reference sequence). The CDR3 loop is CASRVRDLGQPQHF. CDR3 coding DNA: TGTGCCAGTAGGGTCAGGGACTTAGGTCAGCCCCAGCATTTT. The whole variable domain, remainder taken from reference TRBV19 and TRBJ1-5, is DGGITQSPKYLFRKEGQNVTLSCEQNLNHDAMYWYRQDPGQGLRLIYYSQIVNDFQKGDIAEGYSVSREKKESFPLTVTSAQKNPTAFYLCASRVRDLGQPQHFGDGTRLSIL.

Only one count was recorded for this clonotype. The chain has TRBV7-8 and TRBJ1-4; no clear D. This CDR3 contains 14 residues. Trimming stripped 5 bases from V and 2 bases from J, with 9 bases between. In germline, CDR1 is SGHVS, CDR2 FQNEAQ. The CDR3 sequence: CASSQEPTNEKLFF. CDR3 sequence (DNA): TGTGCCAGCAGCCAAGAGCCGACTAATGAAAAACTGTTTTTT.

The chain joins TRBV5-1 to TRBJ1-6; D remains ambiguous. Trimming took off 0 bases at V and 10 bases at J, with 8 bases between the two ends. Germline-derived CDR1 and CDR2 are SGHRS and YFSETQ. This CDR3 has 13 residues. Here the CDR3 reads CASSLAGYSPLHF. For the CDR3, the DNA is TGCGCCAGCAGCTTGGCGGGCTACTCACCCCTCCACTTT.

The chain employs TRBV19 and TRBJ1-1; D call uncertain. The CDR3 extends over 13 amino acids. CDR1 LNHDA and CDR2 SQIVND come from the germline V gene (reference sequence). Trimming shortened V by 3 bases and J by 5 bases, and 10 bases separated the two germline ends. The CDR3 spells CASSINGWTEAFF. CDR3 in DNA: TGTGCCAGTAGTATTAATGGATGGACTGAAGCTTTCTTT.

This clonotype was counted between two and nine times. The chain combines TRBV9 with TRBJ2-3; 10 bases are shared with TRBD2. V lost 4 bases and J lost 2; bases outside the gene matches: 4. The CDR3 extends over 15 amino acids. Germline CDR1 and CDR2: SGDLS and YYNGEE. CDR3 residues: CASSSGLADTDTQYF. In DNA form, the CDR3 reads TGTGCCAGCAGCTCTGGACTAGCGGACACAGATACGCAGTATTTT.

This clonotype appeared many times. The chain uses TRBV6-1 and TRBJ2-2, with 9 bases fitting TRBD1. Trimming removed 6 bases from V and 5 bases from J; junction bases left unmatched: 7. This CDR3 is built from 15 residues. The germline V gene has CDR1 MNHNS and CDR2 SASEGT. The CDR3 bases are TGTGCCAGCAGAACAGGGGGCAGTGGGACCGGGGAGCTGTTTTTT. Translation: CASRTGGSGTGELFF.

This chain connects TRBV6-2 or TRBV6-3 to TRBJ2-7; 7 nucleotides match TRBD1. The germline V gene encodes CDR1 MNHEY and CDR2 SVGEGT. The CDR3 runs 15 residues. After removal of 5 bases from V and 2 bases from J, the junction contained 9 bases not matched to a gene. CDR3 sequence (DNA): TGTGCCAGCAGTATCCCCGGGACAGAGACCTACGAGCAGTACTTC. Encoded protein: CASSIPGTETYEQYF.

This clonotype occurred a few times. V gene TRBV7-9 combines with J gene TRBJ1-5, with TRBD1 identical over 7 bases. The CDR3 spans 12 residues. Trimming cost V 5 bases and J 5 bases; bases outside gene matches: 0. Looked up from germline, CDR1 is SEHNR and CDR2 is FQNEAQ (reference sequence). CDR3 nucleotide sequence: TGTGCCAGCAGCACAGGGGATCAGCCCCAGCATTTT. Translated, it gives CASSTGDQPQHF.

This clonotype was recorded a few times. The CDR3, as DNA: TGTGCCAGCAGCTACTCGACAGGGATTGTCTACGAGCAGTACTTC. Translating gives CASSYSTGIVYEQYF. The chain employs TRBV11-2 and TRBJ2-7; 7 nucleotides align to TRBD1. Germline V gives CDR1 SGHAT, CDR2 FQNNGV. The CDR3 is 15 amino acids. V gave up 4 bases and J gave up 3 bases; unmatched junction bases: 9.

The V gene is TRBV10-3, the J gene TRBJ2-5; D unresolved. V dropped 6 bases and J dropped 5 bases, with 7 bases sitting between them. Germline V lookup: CDR1 ENHRY, CDR2 SYGVKD. The CDR3 covers 11 residues. CDR3 protein: CAIRKQETQYF. The DNA for the CDR3 is TGTGCCATCAGGAAACAGGAGACCCAGTACTTC.

This clonotype was recorded at least ten times. The rearrangement links TRBV6-1 to TRBJ2-5; D assignment may be TRBD1 or TRBD2 (5 bases each). The V end was cut by 0 bases, the J end by 1 base, with 15 bases between. The CDR3 is 17 amino acids. The germline CDR1 and CDR2 sequences are MNHNS and SASEGT. This CDR3 is CASSEATWGRFQETQYF. In nucleotides, the CDR3 is TGTGCCAGCAGTGAAGCAACATGGGGACGGTTCCAAGAGACCCAGTACTTC.

This clonotype showed up just a few times. CDR3 residues: CASSQPGQGHYGYTF. The CDR3 nucleotides are TGTGCCAGCAGCCAACCGGGACAGGGGCACTATGGCTACACCTTC. V and J are TRBV4-2 and TRBJ1-2, with 10 positions matching TRBD1. Losses at the gene ends were 2 bases for V and 3 bases for J; bases not matched to a gene: 3. The CDR3 sequence is 15 residues long. The germline V gene encodes CDR1 LGHNA and CDR2 YNFKEQ.

The rearrangement joins TRBV6-2 or TRBV6-3 to TRBJ1-5; D is uncertain. The CDR3 has 13 amino acids. The ends were cut back, 4 bases at V and 8 bases at J, with 12 bases in the middle. The germline gives CDR1 MNHEY, CDR2 SVGEGT. The CDR3 loop reads CASSSLGGEPQHF. The CDR3 DNA follows: TGTGCCAGCAGTTCACTGGGTGGTGAGCCCCAGCATTTT.

This clonotype has a count of ten or more. The chain is built from TRBV3-1 and TRBJ1-1; maybe TRBD1 (5 bases). This CDR3 is 16 amino acids long. The germline CDR1 and CDR2 sequences are LGHDT and YNNKEL (reference sequence). The ends were cut back, 0 bases at V and 4 bases at J, with 15 bases in the middle. The DNA of the CDR3 is TGTGCCAGCAGCCAAGACTCAGGGCGGTTCGGCACTGAAGCTTTCTTT. Residues: CASSQDSGRFGTEAFF.

This chain connects TRBV9 to TRBJ2-5, with a tentative D call TRBD1 (5 bases). This CDR3 is built from 15 residues. The ends were cut back, 4 bases at V and 2 bases at J, with 15 bases in the middle. The germline gives CDR1 SGDLS, CDR2 YYNGEE. The CDR3 region has the DNA TGTGCCAGCAGCCCGAAGACAGATCGGCAAGAGACCCAGTACTTC. This translates into CASSPKTDRQETQYF.

The chain combines TRBV9 with TRBJ2-2, with 10 bases fitting TRBD2. The CDR3 runs to 17 residues. The V gene's germline CDR1 is SGDLS and CDR2 YYNGEE. The V gene end was trimmed by 0 bases and the J gene end by 4 bases; junction bases not matched to a gene: 6. The CDR3 sequence is CASSVATSGEITGELFF. The CDR3 nucleotides read TGTGCCAGCAGCGTAGCTACTAGCGGGGAGATCACCGGGGAGCTGTTTTTT.

This clonotype was seen ten or more times. The chain combines TRBV12-3 or TRBV12-4 with TRBJ2-7; 11 bases line up with TRBD2. This CDR3 has 15 amino acids. Germline trimming cut 2 bases from V and 5 bases from J; bases unmatched to any gene: 5. This CDR3 reads CASSLTSGRADEQYF. The CDR3 DNA follows: TGTGCCAGCAGTTTAACTAGCGGGAGAGCGGACGAGCAGTACTTC.

This clonotype was seen many times. The rearrangement joins TRBV5-1 to TRBJ1-1; no definite D call. The CDR3 covers 14 residues. V shed 5 bases and J shed 0 bases, with 11 bases lying between them. CDR1 and CDR2 from the germline V gene are SGHRS and YFSETQ. The CDR3 here is CASSVSPLNTEAFF. In DNA, the CDR3 is TGCGCCAGCAGTGTGAGTCCGTTGAACACTGAAGCTTTCTTT.